This T cell receptor (beta chain) originates from a study of blood T cell repertoires in COVID-19. Sequencing was performed with immunoSEQ multiplex PCR; in TCRdb, only in-frame clones are kept and a portion is missing. The sample includes 360,000 or so clones, roughly 86% of them seen just once. CDR3 length: 16 residues. The J gene is TRBJ1-6, the V gene TRBV12-1. TRBV12-1 is designated a pseudogene. The receptor's source is a woman between 25 and 40 years old who had been exposed to COVID-19. Sequences were obtained from PBMCs or T cells enriched from blood (not recorded which). CDR3 sequence (DNA): TGTGCCAGCAGCCCCTGGACTGCTGAATATAATTCACCCCTCCACTTT. Residues: CASSPWTAEYNSPLHF.